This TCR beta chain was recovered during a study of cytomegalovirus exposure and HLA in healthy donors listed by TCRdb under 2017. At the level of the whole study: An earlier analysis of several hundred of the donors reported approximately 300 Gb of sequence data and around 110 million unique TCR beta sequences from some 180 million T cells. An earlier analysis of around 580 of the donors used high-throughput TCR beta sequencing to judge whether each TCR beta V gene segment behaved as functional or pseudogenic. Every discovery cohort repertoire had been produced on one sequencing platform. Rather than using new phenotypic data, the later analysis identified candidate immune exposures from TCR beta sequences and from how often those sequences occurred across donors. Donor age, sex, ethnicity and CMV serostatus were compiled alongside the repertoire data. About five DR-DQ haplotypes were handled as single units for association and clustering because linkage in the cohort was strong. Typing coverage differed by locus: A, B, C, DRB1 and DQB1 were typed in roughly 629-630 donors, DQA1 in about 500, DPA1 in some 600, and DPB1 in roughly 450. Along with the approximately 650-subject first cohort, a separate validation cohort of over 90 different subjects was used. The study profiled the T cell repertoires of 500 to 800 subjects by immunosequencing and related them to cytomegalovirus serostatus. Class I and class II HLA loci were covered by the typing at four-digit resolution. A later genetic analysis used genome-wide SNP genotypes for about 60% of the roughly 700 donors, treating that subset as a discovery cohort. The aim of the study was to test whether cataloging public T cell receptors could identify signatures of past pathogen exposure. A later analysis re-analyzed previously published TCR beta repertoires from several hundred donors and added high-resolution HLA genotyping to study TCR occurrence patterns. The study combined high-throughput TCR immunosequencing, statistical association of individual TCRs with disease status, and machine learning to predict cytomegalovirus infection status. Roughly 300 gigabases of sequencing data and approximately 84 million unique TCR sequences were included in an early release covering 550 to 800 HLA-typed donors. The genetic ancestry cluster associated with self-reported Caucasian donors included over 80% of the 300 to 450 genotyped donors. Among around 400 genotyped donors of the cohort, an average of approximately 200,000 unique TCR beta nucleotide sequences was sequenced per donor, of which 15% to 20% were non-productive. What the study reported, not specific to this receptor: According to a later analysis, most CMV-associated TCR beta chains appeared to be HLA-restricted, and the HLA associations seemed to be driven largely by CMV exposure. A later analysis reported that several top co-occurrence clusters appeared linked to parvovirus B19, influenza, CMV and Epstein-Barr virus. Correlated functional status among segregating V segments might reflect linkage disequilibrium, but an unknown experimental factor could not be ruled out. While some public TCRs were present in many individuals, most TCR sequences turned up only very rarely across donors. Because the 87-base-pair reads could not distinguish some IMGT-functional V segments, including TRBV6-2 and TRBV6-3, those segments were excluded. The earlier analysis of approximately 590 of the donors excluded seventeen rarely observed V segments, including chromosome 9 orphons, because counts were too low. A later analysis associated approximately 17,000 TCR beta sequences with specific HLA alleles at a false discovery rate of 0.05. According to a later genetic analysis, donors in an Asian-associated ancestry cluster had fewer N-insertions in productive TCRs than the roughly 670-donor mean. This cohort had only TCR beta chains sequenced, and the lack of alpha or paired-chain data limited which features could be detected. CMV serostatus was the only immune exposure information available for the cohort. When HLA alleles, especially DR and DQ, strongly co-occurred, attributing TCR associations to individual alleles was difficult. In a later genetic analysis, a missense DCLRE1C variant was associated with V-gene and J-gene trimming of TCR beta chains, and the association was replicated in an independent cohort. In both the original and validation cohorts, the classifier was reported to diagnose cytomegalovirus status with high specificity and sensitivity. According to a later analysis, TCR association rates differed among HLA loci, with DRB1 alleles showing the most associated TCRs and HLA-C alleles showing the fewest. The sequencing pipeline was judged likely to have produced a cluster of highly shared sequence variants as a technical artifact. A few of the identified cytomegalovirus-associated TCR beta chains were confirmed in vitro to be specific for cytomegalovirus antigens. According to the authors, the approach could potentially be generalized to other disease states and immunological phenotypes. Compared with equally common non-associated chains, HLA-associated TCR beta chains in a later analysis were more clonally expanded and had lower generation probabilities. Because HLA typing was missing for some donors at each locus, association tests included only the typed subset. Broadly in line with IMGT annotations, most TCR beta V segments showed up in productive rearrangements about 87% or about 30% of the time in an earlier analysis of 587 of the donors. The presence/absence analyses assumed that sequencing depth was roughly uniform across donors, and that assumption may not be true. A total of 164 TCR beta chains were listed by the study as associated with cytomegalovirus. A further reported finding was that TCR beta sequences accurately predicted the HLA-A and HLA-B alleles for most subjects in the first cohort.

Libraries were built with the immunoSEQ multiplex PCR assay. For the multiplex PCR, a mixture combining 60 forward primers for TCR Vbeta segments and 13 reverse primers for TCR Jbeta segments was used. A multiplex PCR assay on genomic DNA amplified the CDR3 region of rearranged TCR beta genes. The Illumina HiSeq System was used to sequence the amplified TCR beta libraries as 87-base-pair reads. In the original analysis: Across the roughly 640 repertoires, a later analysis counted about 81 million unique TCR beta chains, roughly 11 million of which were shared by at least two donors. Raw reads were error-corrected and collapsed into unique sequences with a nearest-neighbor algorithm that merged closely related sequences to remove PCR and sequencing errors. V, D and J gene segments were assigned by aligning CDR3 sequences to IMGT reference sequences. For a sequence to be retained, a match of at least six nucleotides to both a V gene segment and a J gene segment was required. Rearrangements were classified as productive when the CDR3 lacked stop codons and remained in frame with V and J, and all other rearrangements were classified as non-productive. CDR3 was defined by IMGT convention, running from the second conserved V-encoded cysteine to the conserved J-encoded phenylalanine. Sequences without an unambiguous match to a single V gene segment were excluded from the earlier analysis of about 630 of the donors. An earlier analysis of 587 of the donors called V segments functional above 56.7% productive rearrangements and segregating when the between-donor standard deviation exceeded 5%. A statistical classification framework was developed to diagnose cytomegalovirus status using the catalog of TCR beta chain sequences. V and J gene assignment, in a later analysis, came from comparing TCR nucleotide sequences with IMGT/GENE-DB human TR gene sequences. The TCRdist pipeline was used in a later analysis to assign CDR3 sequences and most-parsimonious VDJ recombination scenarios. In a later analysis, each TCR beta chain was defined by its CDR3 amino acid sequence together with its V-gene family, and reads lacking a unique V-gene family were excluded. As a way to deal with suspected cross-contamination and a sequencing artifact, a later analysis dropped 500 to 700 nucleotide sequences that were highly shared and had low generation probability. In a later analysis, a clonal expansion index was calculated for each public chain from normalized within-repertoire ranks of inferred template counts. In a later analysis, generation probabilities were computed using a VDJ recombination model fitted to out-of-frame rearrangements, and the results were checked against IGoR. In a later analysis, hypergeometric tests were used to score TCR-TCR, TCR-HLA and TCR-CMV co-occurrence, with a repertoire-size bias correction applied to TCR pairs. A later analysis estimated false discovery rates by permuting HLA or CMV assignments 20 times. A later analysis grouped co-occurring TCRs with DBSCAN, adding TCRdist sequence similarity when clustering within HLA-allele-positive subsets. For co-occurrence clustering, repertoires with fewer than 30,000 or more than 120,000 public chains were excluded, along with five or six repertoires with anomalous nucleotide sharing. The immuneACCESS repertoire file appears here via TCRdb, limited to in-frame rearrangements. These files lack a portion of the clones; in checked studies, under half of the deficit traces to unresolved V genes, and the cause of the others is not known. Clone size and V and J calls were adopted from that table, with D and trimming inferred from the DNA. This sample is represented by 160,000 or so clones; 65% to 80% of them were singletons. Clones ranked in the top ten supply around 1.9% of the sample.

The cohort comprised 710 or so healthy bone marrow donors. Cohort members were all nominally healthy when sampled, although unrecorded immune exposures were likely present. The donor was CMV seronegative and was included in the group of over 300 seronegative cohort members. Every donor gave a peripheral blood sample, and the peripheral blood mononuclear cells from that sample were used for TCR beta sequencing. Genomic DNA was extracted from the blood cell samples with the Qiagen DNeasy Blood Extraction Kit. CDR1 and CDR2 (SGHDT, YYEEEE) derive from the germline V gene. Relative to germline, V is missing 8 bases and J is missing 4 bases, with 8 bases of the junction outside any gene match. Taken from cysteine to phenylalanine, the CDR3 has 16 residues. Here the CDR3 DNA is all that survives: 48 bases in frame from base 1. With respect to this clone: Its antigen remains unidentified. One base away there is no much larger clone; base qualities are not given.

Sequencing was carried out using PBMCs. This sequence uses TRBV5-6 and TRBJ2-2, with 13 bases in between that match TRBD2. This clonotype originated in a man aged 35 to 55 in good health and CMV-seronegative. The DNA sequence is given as TGTGCCAGACCGGGACTAGCGGGAACTGGCACCGGGGAGCTGTTTTTT. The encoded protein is CARPGLAGTGTGELFF.